Described below is a single T cell receptor (beta chain) sequence and its context. Measured with immunoSEQ multiplex PCR; TCRdb has only the in-frame clones, and not every one. This repertoire shows roughly 100,000 clones, 75% to 90% found once; its top ten account for around 5%. These data are taken from a study of blood T cell repertoires in COVID-19. This CDR3 has 16 amino acids. V lost 4 bases to trimming and J lost 7 bases; unmatched junction nucleotides: 9. In germline, CDR1 is WSHSY, CDR2 SAAADI. The sample comprised peripheral blood. This chain uses TRBV10-2 with TRBJ2-3; 12 bases match TRBD2. This receptor was taken from a woman between 45 and 60 years old with COVID-19, enrolled during active disease. CDR3 loop: CASSASGGAEGNTQYF. For the CDR3, the DNA is TGCGCCAGCAGTGCTAGCGGGGGGGCCGAAGGTAATACGCAGTATTTT.